This T cell receptor beta chain appears in the sequencing data of a study of cytomegalovirus exposure and HLA in healthy donors. The overall study: A later analysis reported the 120 validation repertoires used the same platform as the approximately 670 first-cohort repertoires.

As to this clone: Its antigen is unknown.

Findings of the study overall: Published work reported that the classifier diagnosed cytomegalovirus status with high specificity and sensitivity. The investigators catalogued some 160 TCR beta chains as cytomegalovirus-associated.

TCRdb keeps only in-frame clones here, not all; method: immunoSEQ multiplex PCR. Of approximately 65,000 clones in the sample, about 95% were seen once. The receptor's source is a woman in her late teens or twenties in good health and CMV-seronegative. Sequencing input: PBMCs.

For the CDR3, the DNA is TGTGCCAGCAGTCCCAGGGGAATGGGCAATCAGCCCCAGCATTTT. This gives the protein CASSPRGMGNQPQHF. V and J are TRBV28 and TRBJ1-5, with a possible D match to TRBD1 (6 bases). The V and J ends lost 5 bases and 2 bases respectively, with 13 bases between them. Looked up from germline, CDR1 is MDHEN and CDR2 is SYDVKM. This CDR3 has 15 residues.